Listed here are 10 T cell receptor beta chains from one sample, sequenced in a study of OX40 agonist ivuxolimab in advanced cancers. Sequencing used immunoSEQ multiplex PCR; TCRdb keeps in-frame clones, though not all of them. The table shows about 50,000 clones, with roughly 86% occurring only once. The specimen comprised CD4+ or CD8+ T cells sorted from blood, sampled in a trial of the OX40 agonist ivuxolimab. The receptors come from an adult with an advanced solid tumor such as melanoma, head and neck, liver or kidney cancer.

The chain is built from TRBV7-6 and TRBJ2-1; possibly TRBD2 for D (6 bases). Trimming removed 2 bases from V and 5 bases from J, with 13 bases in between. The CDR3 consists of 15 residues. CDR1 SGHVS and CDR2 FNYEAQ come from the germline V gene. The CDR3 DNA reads TGTGCCAGCAGCTTATCACCGGGAGAAAACAATGAGCAGTTCTTC. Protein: CASSLSPGENNEQFF.

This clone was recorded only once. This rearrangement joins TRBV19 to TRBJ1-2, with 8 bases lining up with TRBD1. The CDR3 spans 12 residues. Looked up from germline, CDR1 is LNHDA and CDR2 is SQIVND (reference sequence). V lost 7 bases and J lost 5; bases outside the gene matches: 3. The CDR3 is CASIGQGYGYTF. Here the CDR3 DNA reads TGTGCCAGTATCGGACAGGGTTATGGCTACACCTTC. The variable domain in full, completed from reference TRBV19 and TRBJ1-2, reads DGGITQSPKYLFRKEGQNVTLSCEQNLNHDAMYWYRQDPGQGLRLIYYSQIVNDFQKGDIAEGYSVSREKKESFPLTVTSAQKNPTAFYLCASIGQGYGYTFGSGTRLTVV.

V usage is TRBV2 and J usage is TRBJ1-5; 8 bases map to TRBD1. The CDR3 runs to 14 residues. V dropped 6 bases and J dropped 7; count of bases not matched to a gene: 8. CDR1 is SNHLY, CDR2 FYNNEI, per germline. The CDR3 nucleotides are TGTGCCAGCAGAGGGACAGGCCGTCGCCAGCCCCAGCATTTT. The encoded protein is CASRGTGRRQPQHF.

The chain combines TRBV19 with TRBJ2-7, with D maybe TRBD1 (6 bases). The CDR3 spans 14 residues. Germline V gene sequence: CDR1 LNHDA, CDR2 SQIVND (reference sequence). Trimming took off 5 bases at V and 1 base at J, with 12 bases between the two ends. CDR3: CASSPPGQSYEQYF. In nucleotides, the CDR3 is TGTGCCAGTAGTCCTCCGGGACAATCCTACGAGCAGTACTTC.

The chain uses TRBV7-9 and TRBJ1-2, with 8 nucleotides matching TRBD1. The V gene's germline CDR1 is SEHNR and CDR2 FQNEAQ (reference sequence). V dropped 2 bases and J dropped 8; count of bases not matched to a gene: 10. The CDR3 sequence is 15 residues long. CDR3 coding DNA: TGTGCCAGCAGCTTAACCGGACAGGGAAGGGGAGGCTACACCTTC. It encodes CASSLTGQGRGGYTF.

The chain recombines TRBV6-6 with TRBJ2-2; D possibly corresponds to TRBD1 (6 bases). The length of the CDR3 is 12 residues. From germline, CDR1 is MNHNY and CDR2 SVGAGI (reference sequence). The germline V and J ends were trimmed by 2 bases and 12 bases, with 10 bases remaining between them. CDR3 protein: CASSYIGQKLFF. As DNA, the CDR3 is TGTGCCAGCAGTTACATTGGACAGAAGCTGTTTTTT.

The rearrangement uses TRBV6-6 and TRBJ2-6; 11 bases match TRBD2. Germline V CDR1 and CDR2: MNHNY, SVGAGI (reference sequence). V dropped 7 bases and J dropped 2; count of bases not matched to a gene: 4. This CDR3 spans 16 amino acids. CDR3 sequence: CASTLSGGAGANVLTF. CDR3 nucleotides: TGTGCCAGCACCCTTAGCGGGGGGGCTGGGGCCAACGTCCTGACTTTC.

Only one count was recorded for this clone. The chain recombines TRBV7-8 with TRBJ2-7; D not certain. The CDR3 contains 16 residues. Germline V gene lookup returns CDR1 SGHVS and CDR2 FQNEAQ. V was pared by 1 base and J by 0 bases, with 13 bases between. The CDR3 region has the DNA TGTGCCAGCAGCTTAGTGCGCGCAGCTAGCTCCTACGAGCAGTACTTC. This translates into CASSLVRAASSYEQYF.

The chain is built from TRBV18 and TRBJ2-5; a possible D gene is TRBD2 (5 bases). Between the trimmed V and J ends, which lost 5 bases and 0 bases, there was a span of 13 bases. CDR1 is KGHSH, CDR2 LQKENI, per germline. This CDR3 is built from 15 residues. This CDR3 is CASSAVAGNQETQYF. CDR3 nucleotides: TGTGCCAGCTCAGCCGTCGCCGGGAACCAAGAGACCCAGTACTTC.

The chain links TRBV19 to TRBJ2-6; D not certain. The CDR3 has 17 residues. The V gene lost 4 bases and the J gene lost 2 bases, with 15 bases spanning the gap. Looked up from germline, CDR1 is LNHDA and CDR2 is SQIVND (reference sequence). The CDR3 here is CASSNSMRRTGANVLTF. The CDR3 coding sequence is TGTGCCAGTAGTAACTCCATGCGACGGACTGGGGCCAACGTCCTGACTTTC.